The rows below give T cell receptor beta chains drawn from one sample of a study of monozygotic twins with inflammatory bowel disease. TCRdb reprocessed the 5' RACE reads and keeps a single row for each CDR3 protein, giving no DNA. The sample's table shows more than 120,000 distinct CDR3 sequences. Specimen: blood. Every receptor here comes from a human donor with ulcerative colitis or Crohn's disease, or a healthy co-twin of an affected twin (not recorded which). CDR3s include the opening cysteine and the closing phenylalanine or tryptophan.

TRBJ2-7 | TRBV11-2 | CASSLDLGNYEQYF
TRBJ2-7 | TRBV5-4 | CASSLGWGVGPYEQYF
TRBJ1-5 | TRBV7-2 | CASSSRQGGQPQHF
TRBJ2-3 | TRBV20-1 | CSAPKEGADTQYF
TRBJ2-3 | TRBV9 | CASSGDRIADTQYF
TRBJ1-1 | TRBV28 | CASSLGPGGTTEAFF
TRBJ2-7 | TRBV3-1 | CASTSDLGGETYEQYF
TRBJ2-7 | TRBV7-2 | CASSLETVYEQYF
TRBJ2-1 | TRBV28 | CASSPRTSGYEQFF
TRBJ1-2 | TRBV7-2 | CASSGHRGGYTF
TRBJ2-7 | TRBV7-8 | CASSSMVPAYEQYF
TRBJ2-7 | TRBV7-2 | CASSLRLQEQYF
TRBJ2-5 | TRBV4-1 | CASSQEQGVTQYF
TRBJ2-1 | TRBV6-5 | CASSFTGESYNEQFF
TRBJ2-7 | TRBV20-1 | CSARDSFAYEQYF
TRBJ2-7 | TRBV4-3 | CASSPQSGDYEQYF
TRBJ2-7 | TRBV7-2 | CASSRDRGAHEQYF
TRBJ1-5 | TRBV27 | CASSLRQSNQPQHF
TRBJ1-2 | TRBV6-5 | CASSYWDRGTYGYTF
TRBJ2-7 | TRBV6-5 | CASSLRDPEYYEQYF
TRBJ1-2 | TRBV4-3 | CASSQRARTNYGYTF
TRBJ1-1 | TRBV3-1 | CASSRLDTLNTEAFF
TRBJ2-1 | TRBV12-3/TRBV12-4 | CASSPRGWEQLF
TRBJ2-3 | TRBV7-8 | CASSQGTPGSTQYF
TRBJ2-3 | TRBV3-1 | CASSQLRGMDTQYF
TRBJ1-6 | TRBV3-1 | CASSLITGTPTAPLHF
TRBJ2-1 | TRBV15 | CATSAEGGKRSSYNEQFF
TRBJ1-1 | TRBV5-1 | CASSFRVSATEAFF
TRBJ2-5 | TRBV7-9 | CASAFQNAGTQYF
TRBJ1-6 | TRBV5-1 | CASSLGGTDNSPLHF
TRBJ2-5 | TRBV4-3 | CASSQDLGQGAGETQYF
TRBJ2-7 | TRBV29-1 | CSVEGGQQYEQYF
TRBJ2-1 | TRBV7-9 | CASSLVTGAPYNEQFF
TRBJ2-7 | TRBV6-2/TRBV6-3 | CASSYSYRATTYEQYF
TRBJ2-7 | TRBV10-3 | CAISGATYEQYF
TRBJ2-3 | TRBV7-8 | CASSLVFGRSTDTQYF
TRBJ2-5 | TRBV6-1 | CASSVDLETQYF
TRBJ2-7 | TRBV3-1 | CASSQDVFEQYF
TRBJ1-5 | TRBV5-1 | CASSLGGGSNQPQHF
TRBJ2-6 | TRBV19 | CASSRAAGANVLTF
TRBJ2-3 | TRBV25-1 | CASSRSQAQDTQYF
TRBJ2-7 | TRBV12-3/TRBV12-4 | CASSFSSTYEQYF
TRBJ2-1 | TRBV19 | CASSMIVDRAMRQFF
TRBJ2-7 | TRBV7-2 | CASSLALLSQYF
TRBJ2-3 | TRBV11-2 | CASSLGARISWAWDTQYF
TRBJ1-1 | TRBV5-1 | CASSPQPESMNTEAFF
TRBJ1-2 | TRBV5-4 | CASTNRAGDYGYTF
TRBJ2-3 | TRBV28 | CASRSLGLAGGTDTQYF
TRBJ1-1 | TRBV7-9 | CASSLPLDRPLNTEAFF
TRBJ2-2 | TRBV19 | CASSIRAGGAGELFF
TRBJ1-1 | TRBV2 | CASSESNTEAFF
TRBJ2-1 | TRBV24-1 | CATSDFDEQFF